This T cell receptor (beta chain) derives from a study of blood T cell repertoires in COVID-19. Study-wide background: Donors in the United States, Italy and Spain gave samples during acute or convalescent COVID-19. From T cells, B-cell-depleted T cells, or PBMCs came the material, which was cDNA or gDNA.

Looked up from germline, CDR1 is SEHNR and CDR2 is FQNEAQ (reference sequence). After removal of 1 base from V and 5 bases from J, the junction contained 5 bases not matched to a gene. This CDR3 is 15 amino acids long. Original data processing: For nucleated cells, counts were estimated from reference gene primer amplification. TCRdb's copy holds only in-frame clones and misses some; the assay was immunoSEQ multiplex PCR. V and J calls and clone size are those listed in that table; D and trimming were worked out from the DNA. The sample holds approximately 89,000 clones, approximately 78% seen once. The receptor comes from a human donor in a cohort sampled during active COVID-19. Sequenced: peripheral blood. The chain combines TRBV7-9 with TRBJ2-5; the match to TRBD1 covers 9 bases. The CDR3 sequence is CASSLGDRAGETQYF. The CDR3 nucleotides read TGTGCCAGCAGCTTAGGGGACAGGGCAGGGGAGACCCAGTACTTC.